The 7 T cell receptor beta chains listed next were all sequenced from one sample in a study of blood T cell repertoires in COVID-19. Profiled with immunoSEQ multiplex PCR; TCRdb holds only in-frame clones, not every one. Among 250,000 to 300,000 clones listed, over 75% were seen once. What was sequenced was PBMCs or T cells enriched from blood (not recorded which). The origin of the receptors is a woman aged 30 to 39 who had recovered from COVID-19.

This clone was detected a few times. This chain's CDR3 is CASSPQGANTEAFF. The CDR3 nucleotides are TGTGCCAGCAGTCCCCAGGGGGCGAACACTGAAGCTTTCTTT. The rearrangement links TRBV6-2 or TRBV6-3 to TRBJ1-1; TRBD1 aligns across 8 bases. The CDR3 has 14 residues. The J segment lost 1 base and the V segment lost 5 bases, leaving 3 bases of the junction unmatched. The germline V gene has CDR1 MNHEY and CDR2 SVGEGT.

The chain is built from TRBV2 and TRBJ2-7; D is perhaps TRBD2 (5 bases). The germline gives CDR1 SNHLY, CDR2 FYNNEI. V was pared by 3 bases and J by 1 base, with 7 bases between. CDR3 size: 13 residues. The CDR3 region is CASSDGVSYEQYF. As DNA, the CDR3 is TGTGCCAGCAGTGACGGGGTATCCTACGAGCAGTACTTC.

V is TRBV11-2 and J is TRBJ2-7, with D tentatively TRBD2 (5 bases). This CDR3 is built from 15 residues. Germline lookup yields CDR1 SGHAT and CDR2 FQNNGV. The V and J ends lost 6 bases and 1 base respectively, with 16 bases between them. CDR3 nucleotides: TGTGCCAGCAGTCCCGGACTGAGGAGTTCCTACGAGCAGTACTTC. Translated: CASSPGLRSSYEQYF.

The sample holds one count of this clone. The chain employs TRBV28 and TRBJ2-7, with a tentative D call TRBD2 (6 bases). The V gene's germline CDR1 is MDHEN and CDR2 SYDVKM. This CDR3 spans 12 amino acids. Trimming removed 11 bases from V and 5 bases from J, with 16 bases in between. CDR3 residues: CAREGGIDEQYF. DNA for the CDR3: TGTGCCCGAGAGGGAGGAATAGACGAGCAGTACTTC.

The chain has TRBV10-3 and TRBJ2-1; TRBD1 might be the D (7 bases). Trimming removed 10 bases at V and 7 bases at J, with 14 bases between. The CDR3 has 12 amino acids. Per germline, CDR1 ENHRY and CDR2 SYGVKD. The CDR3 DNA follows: TGTGCCACCCGGGACAGCGGGAATGAGCAGTTCTTC. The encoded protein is CATRDSGNEQFF.

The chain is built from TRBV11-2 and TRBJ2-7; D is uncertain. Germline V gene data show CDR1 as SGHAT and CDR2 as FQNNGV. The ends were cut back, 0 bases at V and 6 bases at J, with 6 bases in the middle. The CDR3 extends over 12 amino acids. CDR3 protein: CASSLDPFEQYF. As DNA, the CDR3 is TGTGCCAGCAGCTTAGACCCGTTCGAGCAGTACTTC. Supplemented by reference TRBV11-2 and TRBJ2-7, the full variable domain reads EAGVAQSPRYKIIEKRQSVAFWCNPISGHATLYWYQQILGQGPKLLIQFQNNGVVDDSQLPKDRFSAERLKGVDSTLKIQPAKLEDSAVYLCASSLDPFEQYFGPGTRLTVT.

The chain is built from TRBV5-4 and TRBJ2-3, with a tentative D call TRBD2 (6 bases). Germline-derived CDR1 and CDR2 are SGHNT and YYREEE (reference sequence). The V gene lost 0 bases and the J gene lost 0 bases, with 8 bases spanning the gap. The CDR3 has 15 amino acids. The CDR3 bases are TGTGCCAGCAGCTTGGATAGCGGAAGCACAGATACGCAGTATTTT. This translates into CASSLDSGSTDTQYF.